These 3 T cell receptor beta chains came from one sample sequenced in a study of shared T cell receptors in the human thymus. TCRdb's copy holds only in-frame clones and misses some; the assay was immunoSEQ multiplex PCR. There are roughly 710,000 clones in the sample; approximately 85% occur only once, and roughly 0.01% lies in the top ten. These sequences were also reported in another study, on human thymus T cells.

Sequencing was performed on thymocytes. These TCRs come from a girl less than two years old with a congenital heart defect.

CDR3 nucleotide sequence: TGTGCCAGCAGCTTGGACCTTTTAGCGGGGGTAGAGGATTACGAGCAGTACTTC. This sequence encodes CASSLDLLAGVEDYEQYF. This chain links TRBV5-6 with TRBJ2-7, with 9 bases fitting TRBD2. The V gene end was trimmed by 0 bases and the J gene end by 4 bases; junction bases not matched to a gene: 14. Germline assignment: CDR1 SGHDT and CDR2 YYEEEE. CDR3 length equals 18 residues.

This clone was recorded once. This CDR3 is also generated by other DNA sequences in the sample. The chain links TRBV5-6 to TRBJ1-2, with unresolved D. CDR3 size: 13 residues. CDR1 is SGHDT and CDR2 is YYEEEE in the germline V gene. V lost 4 bases to trimming and J lost 4 bases, with 11 bases between them. The CDR3: CASSPLRGYGYTF. The CDR3 DNA is TGTGCCAGCAGCCCCCTCCGGGGCTATGGCTACACCTTC. The full variable domain, rest sourced from reference TRBV5-6 and TRBJ1-2, is DAGVTQSPTHLIKTRGQQVTLRCSPKSGHDTVSWYQQALGQGPQFIFQYYEEEERQRGNFPDRFSGHQFPNYSSELNVNALLLGDSALYLCASSPLRGYGYTFGSGTRLTVV.

V gene TRBV18 combines with J gene TRBJ1-2; 9 positions match TRBD1. Germline CDR1 reads KGHSH; CDR2 reads LQKENI. The CDR3 is 13 amino acids. The V gene end was trimmed by 8 bases and the J gene end by 12 bases; junction bases not matched to a gene: 13. The CDR3 region is CASTPGTGFRNTF. The CDR3 nucleotides read TGTGCCAGCACCCCCGGGACAGGGTTTCGGAACACCTTC.